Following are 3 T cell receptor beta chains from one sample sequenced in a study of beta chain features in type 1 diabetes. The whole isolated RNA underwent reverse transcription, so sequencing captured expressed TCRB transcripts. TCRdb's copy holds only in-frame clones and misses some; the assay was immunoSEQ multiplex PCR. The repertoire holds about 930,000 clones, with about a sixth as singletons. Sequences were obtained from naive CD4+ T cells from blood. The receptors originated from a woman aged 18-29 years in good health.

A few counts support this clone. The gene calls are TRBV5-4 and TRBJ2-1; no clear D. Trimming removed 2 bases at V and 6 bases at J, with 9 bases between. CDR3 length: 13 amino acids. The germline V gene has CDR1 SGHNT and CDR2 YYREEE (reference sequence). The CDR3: CASSFYASNEQFF. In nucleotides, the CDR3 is TGTGCCAGCAGCTTTTATGCGAGCAATGAGCAGTTCTTC. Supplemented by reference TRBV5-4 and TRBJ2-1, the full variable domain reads ETGVTQSPTHLIKTRGQQVTLRCSSQSGHNTVSWYQQALGQGPQFIFQYYREEENGRGNFPPRFSGLQFPNYSSELNVNALELDDSALYLCASSFYASNEQFFGPGTRLTVL.

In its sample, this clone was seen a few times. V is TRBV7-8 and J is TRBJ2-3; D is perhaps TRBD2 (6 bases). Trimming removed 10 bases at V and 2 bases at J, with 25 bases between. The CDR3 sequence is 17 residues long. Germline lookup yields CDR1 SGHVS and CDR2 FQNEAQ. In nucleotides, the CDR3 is TGTGCCACCGGACCCCGTCCTAGCGCCTCCTCCACAGATACGCAGTATTTT. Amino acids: CATGPRPSASSTDTQYF.

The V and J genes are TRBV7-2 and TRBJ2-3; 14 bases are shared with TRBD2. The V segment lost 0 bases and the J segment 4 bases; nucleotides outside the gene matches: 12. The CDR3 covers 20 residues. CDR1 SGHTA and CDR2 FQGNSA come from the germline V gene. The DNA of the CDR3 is TGTGCCAGCAGCTTAGCTGCTGTACACGTGACTAGCGGGAGGGCAGATACGCAGTATTTT. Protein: CASSLAAVHVTSGRADTQYF.